Below are 20 T cell receptor beta chains sequenced from a single sample in a study of T cells in Graves' hyperthyroidism and ophthalmopathy. Amplification of TCR beta CDR3 regions was performed using RNA transcripts as template. First-round RT-PCR with HTBI primers amplified the TCR CDR3 region. MiXCR, run by TCRdb on the multiplex PCR reads, gives a single entry per CDR3 protein. The sample shows under 600,000 distinct CDR3 sequences, 16% of them seen only once. Sequences were obtained from blood. These receptors were collected from a woman aged 40 to 50 with Graves' ophthalmopathy.

The chain recombines TRBV5-1 with TRBJ1-4; 11 nucleotides match TRBD1. V lost 6 bases, J lost 6 bases, and 4 bases stayed unmatched. This CDR3 contains 14 residues. Germline loops: CDR1 SGHRS, CDR2 YFSETQ. CDR3 nucleotides: TGCGCCAGCACAAGGGACAGGGGGGATGAAAAACTGTTTTTT. Translated, it gives CASTRDRGDEKLFF.

There are many counts of this clonotype. This chain links TRBV2 with TRBJ2-5; TRBD2 matches at 8 bases. The CDR3 spans 14 residues. Germline values: CDR1 SNHLY, CDR2 FYNNEI. V dropped 4 bases and J dropped 4; count of bases not matched to a gene: 5. The CDR3 nucleotides are TGTGCCAGCAGTGTGGCCGGGGGGGGAGAGACCCAGTACTTC. It translates to CASSVAGGGETQYF.

This clonotype was detected ten times or more. V is TRBV2 and J is TRBJ2-3; 8 bases are a match to TRBD2. This CDR3 spans 14 amino acids. The germline gives CDR1 SNHLY, CDR2 FYNNEI. With V trimmed by 6 bases and J by 1 base, 3 bases remained unmatched. The CDR3 region is CASRLTSGTDTQYF. The CDR3 bases are TGTGCCAGCAGATTGACTAGCGGCACAGATACGCAGTATTTT.

The sample holds many counts of this clonotype. The chain links TRBV3-1 to TRBJ2-7; D is unresolved. The CDR3 has 12 residues. The germline V gene encodes CDR1 LGHDT and CDR2 YNNKEL (reference sequence). V shed 4 bases and J shed 5 bases, with 9 bases lying between them. CDR3 nucleotides: TGTGCCAGCAGCCGGTTTGTGAACGAGCAGTACTTC. Its translation is CASSRFVNEQYF.

Worth noting for this clonotype: Compared with germline, one end of the junction differs, possibly owing to a read error. The rearrangement uses TRBV6-1 and TRBJ2-2; D is ambiguous. Germline V gene data show CDR1 as MNHNS and CDR2 as SASEGT. This CDR3 spans 15 amino acids. The DNA of the CDR3 is TGTGCCAGCAGTGAAGGGGTGACGAACGCCGGGGAGCTGTTTTTT. Its protein is CASSEGVTNAGELFF.

In this sample, this clonotype turned up many times. The CDR3 is CSASRADRSQGPSYEQYF. CDR3 coding DNA: TGCAGTGCTAGTAGGGCTGACAGGTCCCAGGGCCCGTCCTACGAGCAGTACTTC. V gene TRBV20-1 combines with J gene TRBJ2-7; D possibly corresponds to TRBD1 (6 bases). V lost 3 bases to trimming and J lost 1 base, with 25 bases between them. The CDR3 is made up of 18 amino acids. Germline loops: CDR1 DFQATT, CDR2 SNEGSKA (reference sequence).

This clonotype turned up a few times. This chain connects TRBV11-3 to TRBJ2-1; 12 bases line up with TRBD1. CDR3 length equals 15 residues. J gave up 9 bases and V 5 bases, and 8 bases lay outside the gene matches. Germline values: CDR1 SGHNT, CDR2 YENEEA. The CDR3, as DNA: TGTGCCAGCAGCGCCCGGGACAGGGGGCGCGGTGAGCAGTTCTTC. Translating it yields CASSARDRGRGEQFF. Full variable domain (rest looked up from reference TRBV11-3 and TRBJ2-1): EAGVVQSPRYKIIEKKQPVAFWCNPISGHNTLYWYLQNLGQGPELLIRYENEEAVDDSQLPKDRFSAERLKGVDSTLKIQPAELGDSAVYLCASSARDRGRGEQFFGPGTRLTVL.

This clonotype has only a few counts. CDR3: CASSPIGRLYEQYF. The CDR3 DNA reads TGTGCCAGCTCACCAATTGGCAGATTATACGAGCAGTACTTC. This chain connects TRBV18 to TRBJ2-7; no definite D call. Germline V gene lookup returns CDR1 KGHSH and CDR2 LQKENI. The V end lost 2 bases, the J end lost 4 bases, and 12 bases lay between the germline ends. The CDR3 is made up of 14 amino acids.

Comment on this clonotype: Germline and junction disagree at one end, which may indicate a read error. The chain recombines TRBV2 with TRBJ1-4; D is undetermined. CDR3 length: 13 residues. CDR1 and CDR2 from the germline V gene are SNHLY and FYNNEI. For the CDR3, the DNA is TGTGGCAGCAGTGACACCGTTAGTGAAAAACTGTTTTTT. Its protein is CGSSDTVSEKLFF.

This clonotype was observed at least ten times. This sequence joins TRBV6-1 and TRBJ1-1; D is unclear. Germline V lookup: CDR1 MNHNS, CDR2 SASEGT. CDR3 length equals 14 residues. With 2 bases removed from V and 0 bases from J, the gap between germline ends came to 7 bases. This chain's CDR3 is CASSEIQVNTEAFF. CDR3 in DNA: TGTGCCAGCAGTGAAATTCAGGTGAACACTGAAGCTTTCTTT.

The chain is built from TRBV7-9 and TRBJ2-1; the D call may be TRBD1 or TRBD2 (5 bases each). V lost 9 bases and J lost 10, with 10 bases in between. Germline V gene sequence: CDR1 SEHNR, CDR2 FQNEAQ (reference sequence). This CDR3 region has 10 residues. CDR3 sequence reads: CASDEGEQFF. CDR3 in DNA: TGTGCCAGTGATGAGGGGGAGCAGTTCTTC.

This clonotype was picked up many times. CDR3: CASSPGGYHEQYF. DNA of the CDR3: TGTGCCAGCTCACCGGGAGGGTACCACGAGCAGTACTTC. The chain carries TRBV18 and TRBJ2-7; 7 nucleotides match TRBD2. Germline V gene lookup returns CDR1 KGHSH and CDR2 LQKENI. This CDR3 has 13 amino acids. V gave up 3 bases and J gave up 5 bases; unmatched junction bases: 4.

This clonotype has at least ten counts. The V call is TRBV2, the J call TRBJ2-7, with D hard to call. The CDR3 spans 13 residues. The germline V and J ends were trimmed by 6 bases and 2 bases, with 11 bases remaining between them. Per the germline V gene, CDR1 is SNHLY and CDR2 is FYNNEI. The chain's CDR3 is CASRRDATYEQYF. In nucleotides, the CDR3 is TGTGCCAGCAGGAGAGACGCGACCTACGAGCAGTACTTC.

The chain recombines TRBV7-2 with TRBJ1-1; D remains ambiguous. Trimming stripped 1 base from V and 3 bases from J, with 12 bases between. The CDR3 covers 15 residues. The germline CDR1 and CDR2 sequences are SGHTA and FQGNSA. In DNA, the CDR3 is TGTGCCAGCAGCTTAGGGGGAGTAGGGTACACTGAAGCTTTCTTT. It yields the protein CASSLGGVGYTEAFF. Complete variable domain (other parts from reference TRBV7-2 and TRBJ1-1): GAGVSQSPSNKVTEKGKDVELRCDPISGHTALYWYRQSLGQGLEFLIYFQGNSAPDKSGLPSDRFSAERTGGSVSTLTIQRTQQEDSAVYLCASSLGGVGYTEAFFGQGTRLTVV.

The gene calls are TRBV19 and TRBJ1-1, with TRBD1 matching over 8 bases. The CDR3 runs to 15 residues. J lost 5 bases, V lost 3 bases, and 8 bases had no gene match. Looked up from germline, CDR1 is LNHDA and CDR2 is SQIVND (reference sequence). CDR3 region: CASSILGTGGTEAFF. The CDR3 bases are TGTGCCAGTAGTATTTTAGGGACAGGCGGGACTGAAGCTTTCTTT.

This clonotype was counted only a few times. J is TRBJ2-3 and V is TRBV6-4; perhaps D is TRBD1 or TRBD2 (6 bases each). Trimming removed 2 bases from V and 4 bases from J, with 13 bases in between. Per germline, CDR1 MRHNA and CDR2 SNTAGT. The CDR3 is 15 amino acids. The CDR3 is CASSDGLRGADTQYF. The CDR3 DNA follows: TGTGCCAGCAGTGACGGCTTAAGGGGGGCAGATACGCAGTATTTT.

This clonotype was seen only a few times. The chain links TRBV6-2 or TRBV6-3 to TRBJ2-2; D is uncertain. In germline, CDR1 is MNHEY, CDR2 SVGEGT. The CDR3 sequence is 15 residues long. Trimming removed 0 bases at V and 4 bases at J, with 9 bases between. This CDR3 is CASSYSSQLTGELFF. The DNA for the CDR3 is TGTGCCAGCAGTTACTCGTCGCAGCTCACCGGGGAGCTGTTTTTT.

There are a few counts of this clonotype. This chain joins TRBV5-1 and TRBJ2-5; the match to TRBD1 covers 10 bases. CDR3 size: 15 residues. Per the germline V gene, CDR1 is SGHRS and CDR2 is YFSETQ. Unmatched junction bases numbered 4, after V lost 3 bases and J lost 2 bases. The CDR3 DNA reads TGCGCCAGCAGCTCAAGGGGACAGGGGCAAGAGACCCAGTACTTC. It encodes CASSSRGQGQETQYF.

This clonotype was seen repeatedly, ten times or more. The rearrangement links TRBV30 to TRBJ2-1, with 7 bases identical to TRBD2. The CDR3 totals 13 residues. Germline values: CDR1 GTSNPN, CDR2 SVGIG (reference sequence). The CDR3: CAGGGDNYNEQFF. The CDR3 DNA is TGTGCGGGCGGGGGAGATAACTACAATGAGCAGTTCTTC.

This clonotype was detected ten times or more. The rearrangement joins TRBV5-1 to TRBJ2-1; no clear D gene. CDR3 length: 14 amino acids. CDR1 and CDR2 from the germline V gene are SGHRS and YFSETQ. The V and J ends lost 4 bases and 3 bases respectively, with 11 bases between them. The DNA for the CDR3 is TGCGCCAGCAGCGGAAGATCATTCTACAATGAGCAGTTCTTC. Its translation is CASSGRSFYNEQFF.